Listed below are T cell receptor beta chains from one sample, sequenced in a study of blood T cell repertoires in COVID-19. The protocol was immunoSEQ multiplex PCR, while the TCRdb copy is restricted to in-frame clones and leaves out a portion. This table holds some 120,000 clones, about three quarters found once. Sequencing was performed on peripheral blood. The receptors here all came from a human donor with acute or convalescent COVID-19. The donor label of this sample is uncertain. CDR3s include the opening cysteine and the closing phenylalanine or tryptophan. A D gene is named only where the DNA matches it firmly. Size values are once, few and many counts, or a class for expanded clones, and some rows have none.

J gene	V gene	clone size	D gene	CDR3 protein	CDR3 DNA
TRBJ2-2	TRBV20-1	few	.	CSASYRTVNTGELFF	TGCAGTGCTAGTTACCGGACAGTCAACACCGGGGAGCTGTTTTTT
TRBJ1-2	TRBV4-1	.	.	CASSQLVGGRGSYGYTF	TGCGCCAGCAGCCAATTAGTGGGGGGGCGCGGGTCGTACGGCTACACCTTC
TRBJ2-3	TRBV29-1	.	.	CSVGQGMQYF	TGCAGCGTTGGCCAGGGGATGCAGTATTTT
TRBJ2-5	TRBV2	many	TRBD2	CASSAGLAGAGETQYF	TGTGCCAGCAGTGCGGGACTAGCGGGGGCCGGGGAGACCCAGTACTTC
TRBJ1-1	TRBV19	.	.	CASSILSDSTNTEAFF	TGTGCCAGTAGTATATTGTCCGACAGTACGAACACTGAAGCTTTCTTT
TRBJ2-2	TRBV15	.	.	CATSQIRRGGELFF	TGTGCCACCAGCCAAATCCGAAGGGGGGGGGAGCTGTTTTTT
TRBJ1-1	TRBV5-1	.	.	CASRFQVNTEAFF	TGCGCCAGCAGATTTCAGGTGAACACTGAAGCTTTCTTT
TRBJ1-1	TRBV12-3/TRBV12-4	.	.	CATAAGVDTEAFF	TGTGCCACCGCTGCGGGGGTTGATACTGAAGCTTTCTTT
TRBJ1-2	TRBV3-1/TRBV3-2	few	.	CASSQEVGVYGYTF	TGTGCCAGCAGCCAAGAGGTCGGGGTCTATGGCTACACCTTC
TRBJ1-1	TRBV2	few	TRBD1	CASNRGQVTEAFF	TGTGCCAGCAACAGGGGGCAAGTCACTGAAGCTTTCTTT